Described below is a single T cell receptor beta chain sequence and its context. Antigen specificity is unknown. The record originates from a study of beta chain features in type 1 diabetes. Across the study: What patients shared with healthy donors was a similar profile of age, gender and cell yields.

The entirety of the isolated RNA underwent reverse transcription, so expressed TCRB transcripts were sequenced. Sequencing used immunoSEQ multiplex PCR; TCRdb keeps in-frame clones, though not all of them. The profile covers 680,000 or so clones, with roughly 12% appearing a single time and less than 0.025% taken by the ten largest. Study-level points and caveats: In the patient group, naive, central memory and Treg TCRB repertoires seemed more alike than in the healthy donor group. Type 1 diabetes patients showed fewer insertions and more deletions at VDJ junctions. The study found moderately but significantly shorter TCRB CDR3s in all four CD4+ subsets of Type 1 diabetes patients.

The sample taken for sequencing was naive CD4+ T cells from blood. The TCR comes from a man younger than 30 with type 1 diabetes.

DNA of the CDR3: TGTGCCAGTAGTATACGCAATGAGCAGTTCTTC. It translates to CASSIRNEQFF. V and J are TRBV19 and TRBJ2-1; D unclear. The CDR3 consists of 11 residues. In germline, CDR1 is LNHDA, CDR2 SQIVND (reference sequence). The V gene lost 2 bases and the J gene lost 6 bases, with 2 bases spanning the gap.